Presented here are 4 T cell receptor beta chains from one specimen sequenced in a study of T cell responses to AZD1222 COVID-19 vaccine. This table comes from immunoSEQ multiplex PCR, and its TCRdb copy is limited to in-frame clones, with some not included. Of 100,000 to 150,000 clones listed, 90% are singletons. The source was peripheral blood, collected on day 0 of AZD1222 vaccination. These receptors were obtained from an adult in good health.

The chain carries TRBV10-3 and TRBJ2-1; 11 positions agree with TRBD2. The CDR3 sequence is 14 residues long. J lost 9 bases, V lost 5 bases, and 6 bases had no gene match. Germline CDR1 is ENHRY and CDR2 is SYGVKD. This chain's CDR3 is CAISLAGGPFEQFF. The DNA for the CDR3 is TGTGCCATCAGTTTAGCGGGAGGGCCCTTTGAGCAGTTCTTC.

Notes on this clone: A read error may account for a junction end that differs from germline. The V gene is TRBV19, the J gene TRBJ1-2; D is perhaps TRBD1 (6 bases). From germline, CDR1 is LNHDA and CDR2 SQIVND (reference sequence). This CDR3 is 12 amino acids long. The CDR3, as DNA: TGTGCCAGTAGTCCAGCCCGGGGGGGCTATATCTTC. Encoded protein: CASSPARGGYIF. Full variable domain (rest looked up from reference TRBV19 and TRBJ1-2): DGGITQSPKYLFRKEGQNVTLSCEQNLNHDAMYWYRQDPGQGLRLIYYSQIVNDFQKGDIAEGYSVSREKKESFPLTVTSAQKNPTAFYLCASSPARGGYIFGSGTRLTVV.

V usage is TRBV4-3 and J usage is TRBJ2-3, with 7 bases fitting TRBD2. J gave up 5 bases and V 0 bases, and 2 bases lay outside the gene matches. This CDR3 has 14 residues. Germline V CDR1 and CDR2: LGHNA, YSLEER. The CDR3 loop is CASSQDLAVDTQYF. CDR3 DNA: TGCGCCAGCAGCCAAGATCTAGCGGTAGATACGCAGTATTTT.

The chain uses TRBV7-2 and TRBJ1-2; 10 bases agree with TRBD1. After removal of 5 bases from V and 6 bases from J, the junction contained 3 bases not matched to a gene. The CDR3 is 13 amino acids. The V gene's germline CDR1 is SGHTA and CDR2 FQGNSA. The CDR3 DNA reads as TGTGCCAGCAGCGCGGGACAGGGGAATGGCTACACCTTC. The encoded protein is CASSAGQGNGYTF.